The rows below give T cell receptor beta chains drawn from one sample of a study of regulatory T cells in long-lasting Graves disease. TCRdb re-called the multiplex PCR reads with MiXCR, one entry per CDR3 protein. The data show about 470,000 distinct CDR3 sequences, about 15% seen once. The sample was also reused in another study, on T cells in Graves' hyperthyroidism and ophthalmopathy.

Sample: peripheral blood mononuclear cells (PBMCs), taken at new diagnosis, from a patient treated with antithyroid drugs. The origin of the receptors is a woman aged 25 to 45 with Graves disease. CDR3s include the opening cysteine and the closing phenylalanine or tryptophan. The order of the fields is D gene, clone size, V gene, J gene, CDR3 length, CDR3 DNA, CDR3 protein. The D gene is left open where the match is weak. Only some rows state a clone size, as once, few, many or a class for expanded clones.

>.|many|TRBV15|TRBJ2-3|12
TGTGCCACCAGCAGAGGGGGAGATACGCAGTATTTT
CATSRGGDTQYF
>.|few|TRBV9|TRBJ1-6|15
TGTGCCAGCAGCGGGGGGGACTCCTATAATTCACCCCTCCACTTT
CASSGGDSYNSPLHF
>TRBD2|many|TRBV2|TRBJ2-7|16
TGTGCCAGCAGACGACGAGGGACTAGCGGGACCTACGAGCAGTACTTC
CASRRRGTSGTYEQYF
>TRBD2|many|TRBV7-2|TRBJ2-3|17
TGTGCCAGCAGCGGCGGGACTAGCGGGAGACGAACAGATACGCAGTATTTT
CASSGGTSGRRTDTQYF
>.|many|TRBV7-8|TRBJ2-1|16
TGTGCCAGCAGCTTATCACCCCCCAGCTCCTACAATGAGCAGTTCTTC
CASSLSPPSSYNEQFF
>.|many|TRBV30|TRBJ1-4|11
TGTGCCTGGAGTGAGAGAGTGAAACTGTTTTTT
CAWSERVKLFF
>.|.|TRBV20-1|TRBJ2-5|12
TGCAGTGCCCCGGACTGGGGAGAGACCCAGTACTTC
CSAPDWGETQYF
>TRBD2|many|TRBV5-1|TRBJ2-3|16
TGCGCCAGCAGCTGGCGACTAGCGGGGAGCACAGATACGCAGTATTTT
CASSWRLAGSTDTQYF
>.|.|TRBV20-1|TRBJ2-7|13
TGCAGTGCTCCCGCGGGCGGTCCCCACGAGCAGTACTTC
CSAPAGGPHEQYF
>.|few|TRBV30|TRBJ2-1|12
TGTGCCTGGAGTGAGGGAGTAGCGAGGTGGTTCTTC
CAWSEGVARWFF
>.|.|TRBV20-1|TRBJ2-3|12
TGCAGTGAGGCCAGGGTCATGGATACGCAGTATTTT
CSEARVMDTQYF
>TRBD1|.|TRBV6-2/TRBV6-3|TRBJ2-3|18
TGCGCCAGCAGTCAACGAGATCAACCGGGACAGGGGGTAGATACGCAGTATTTT
CASSQRDQPGQGVDTQYF
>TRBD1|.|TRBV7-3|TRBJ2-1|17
TGTGCCAGCAGCTTATTTTCAGGGGGAAGCTCCTACAATGAGCAGTTCTTC
CASSLFSGGSSYNEQFF
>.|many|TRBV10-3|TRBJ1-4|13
TGTGCCATCAGTGAGTGGCAGAATGAAAAACTGTTTTTT
CAISEWQNEKLFF
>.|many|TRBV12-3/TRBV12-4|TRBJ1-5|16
TGTGCCAGCAGCCCGGAGGTGGGCCGAAGCAATCAGCCCCAGCATTTT
CASSPEVGRSNQPQHF
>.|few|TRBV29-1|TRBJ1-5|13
TGCAGCGTGGCTGCAGGGAAGGAACAGCCCCAGCATTTT
CSVAAGKEQPQHF
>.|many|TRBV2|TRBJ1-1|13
TGTGCCAGCAGTGGAGGCAGGGCCACTGAAGCTTTCTTT
CASSGGRATEAFF